The text below deals with one TCR beta chain. Its specificity is unknown. These data belong to a study of blood T cells in healthy people across ages. Study results and limitations: Long-lived donors exceeded aged donors in naive CD4+ cells and diversity.

Per individual sample, total RNA of at least 5.5 micrograms was extracted. The V segment lost 8 bases and the J segment 3 bases; nucleotides outside the gene matches: 7. The CDR3 is 15 amino acids. Primed by a sample-barcoded 5' primer and a J-beta primer mix, a second PCR proceeded for about 7 to 12 cycles. A template-switch adaptor that had 12 random nucleotides put a tag on each cDNA molecule. TCRdb used MiXCR to reprocess the 5' RACE reads, holding one entry per CDR3 protein. Of about 670,000 distinct CDR3 sequences in the sample, 40% to 45% were seen once. The TCR originated in an elderly man in good health. The chain links TRBV12-3 or TRBV12-4 to TRBJ2-2, with 9 nucleotides matching TRBD2. The specimen sequenced was blood. Here the CDR3 DNA reads TGTGCCAGCGGTCCGCGGGAGGGCTACACCGGGGAGCTGTTTTTT. It translates to CASGPREGYTGELFF.